Following are 15 T cell receptor beta chains from one sample sequenced in a study of cytomegalovirus exposure and HLA in healthy donors. The PCR made use of 60 Vbeta and 13 Jbeta primers. The assay was immunoSEQ multiplex PCR, and TCRdb's table has in-frame clones only and misses some. The sample has tens of thousands of clones, roughly four fifths seen once. The sequenced material came from PBMCs. The receptors come from a man younger than 45 in good health and CMV-seronegative.

This clone was detected a few times. J is TRBJ2-2 and V is TRBV4-1; 8 bases match TRBD2. The germline gives CDR1 MGHRA, CDR2 YSYEKL. The CDR3 has 17 amino acids. With 0 bases clipped from V and 1 base from J, the junction kept 4 bases outside the gene matches. CDR3 amino acids: CASSQERSGRNTGELFF. The CDR3 DNA sequence: TGCGCCAGCAGCCAAGAAAGAAGCGGGAGGAACACCGGGGAGCTGTTTTTT.

The rearrangement links TRBV2 to TRBJ1-4, with D tentatively TRBD1 (6 bases). The CDR3 is 14 amino acids. From germline, CDR1 is SNHLY and CDR2 FYNNEI. Trimming took off 6 bases at V and 8 bases at J, with 16 bases between the two ends. CDR3 sequence reads: CASRGTGQWEKLFF. The DNA for the CDR3 is TGTGCCAGCAGGGGGACGGGACAATGGGAAAAACTGTTTTTT.

This clone is a singleton in its sample. This sequence joins TRBV6-6 and TRBJ1-1; tentative D call: TRBD1 (6 bases). This CDR3 is 15 amino acids long. Germline CDR1 and CDR2: MNHNY and SVGAGI (reference sequence). V lost 2 bases, J lost 4 bases, and 14 bases lay in between. Written as DNA, the CDR3 is TGTGCCAGCAGTTACCCTACAGGGACGGGCACTGAAGCTTTCTTT. Its protein product is CASSYPTGTGTEAFF.

The V call is TRBV18, the J call TRBJ2-1; D not resolved. The CDR3 length is 15 residues. Trimming removed 2 bases at V and 4 bases at J, with 12 bases between. Germline V gene sequence: CDR1 KGHSH, CDR2 LQKENI. CDR3 sequence: CASSPGQVQYNEQFF. The DNA for the CDR3 is TGTGCCAGCTCACCAGGGCAGGTCCAATACAATGAGCAGTTCTTC.

The V and J genes are TRBV29-1 and TRBJ1-3; D is possibly TRBD1 (6 bases). Germline CDR1 SQVTM, CDR2 ANQGSEA. The CDR3 is 13 amino acids. V was clipped by 7 bases and J by 5 bases, with 15 bases between them. The CDR3 protein is CSAGGGERNTIYF. The CDR3 DNA reads TGCAGCGCTGGAGGGGGGGAAAGAAACACCATATATTTT.

The rearrangement links TRBV19 to TRBJ2-2; 9 nucleotides align to TRBD1. CDR1 is LNHDA, CDR2 SQIVND, per germline (reference sequence). With V trimmed by 5 bases and J by 4 bases, 5 bases remained unmatched. This CDR3 is 15 amino acids long. CDR3 sequence reads: CASSVDRGGTGELFF. Written as DNA, the CDR3 is TGTGCCAGTAGTGTGGACAGGGGAGGCACCGGGGAGCTGTTTTTT.

V and J are TRBV5-8 and TRBJ1-1; no definite D call. Germline V gene data show CDR1 as SGHTS and CDR2 as YDEGEE. The CDR3 covers 13 residues. V was trimmed by 1 base and J by 1 base, leaving 5 bases between them. CDR3: CASSLNTNTEAFF. As DNA, the CDR3 is TGTGCCAGCAGCTTGAACACGAACACTGAAGCTTTCTTT.

This clone was recorded a few times. This chain joins TRBV9 and TRBJ2-7, with 16 bases matching TRBD2. V shed 8 bases and J 3 bases; nucleotides not matched to a gene: 11. The CDR3 spans 17 residues. The V gene's germline CDR1 is SGDLS and CDR2 YYNGEE. CDR3 nucleotide sequence: TGTGCCAGTGCTGCGGGGGGGACTAGCGGGAGGGTCTACGAGCAGTACGTC. Translating it yields CASAAGGTSGRVYEQYV.

This clone turned up a few times. The chain uses TRBV5-1 and TRBJ1-1; no reliable D call. The CDR3 runs to 15 residues. The V gene's germline CDR1 is SGHRS and CDR2 YFSETQ. The V gene lost 0 bases and the J gene lost 0 bases, with 9 bases spanning the gap. Here the CDR3 DNA reads TGCGCCAGCAGCTTGGTAGAGGGAATGAACACTGAAGCTTTCTTT. Its protein is CASSLVEGMNTEAFF. Variable domain in full (rest from reference TRBV5-1 and TRBJ1-1): KAGVTQTPRYLIKTRGQQVTLSCSPISGHRSVSWYQQTPGQGLQFLFEYFSETQRNKGNFPGRFSGRQFSNSRSEMNVSTLELGDSALYLCASSLVEGMNTEAFFGQGTRLTVV.

The rearrangement links TRBV9 to TRBJ2-5; D is possibly TRBD1 (5 bases). The CDR3 length is 17 residues. With 1 base removed from V and 7 bases from J, the gap between germline ends came to 23 bases. Per the germline V gene, CDR1 is SGDLS and CDR2 is YYNGEE. The DNA of the CDR3 is TGTGCCAGCAGCGTAAGTACAGGCACCCCAGAGATCGGGACCCAGTACTTC. Translating it yields CASSVSTGTPEIGTQYF.

The chain joins TRBV11-2 to TRBJ2-7; 7 bases map to TRBD2. This CDR3 comprises 15 residues. CDR1 SGHAT and CDR2 FQNNGV come from the germline V gene. The V segment lost 5 bases and the J segment 0 bases; nucleotides outside the gene matches: 7. The CDR3 DNA reads TGTGCCAGCAGCACCGGACTAGATCCCTCCTACGAGCAGTACTTC. Protein sequence: CASSTGLDPSYEQYF.

The rearrangement links TRBV13 to TRBJ2-7; TRBD2 might be the D (6 bases). Trimming removed 5 bases at V and 6 bases at J, with 20 bases between. Germline values: CDR1 PRHDT, CDR2 FYEKMQ (reference sequence). There are 15 residues in the CDR3. The CDR3 bases are TGTGCCAGCAGCCGAACGGGGGTTGACCTGCTCGAGCAGTACTTC. Protein sequence: CASSRTGVDLLEQYF.

This clone was recorded once. For the CDR3, the DNA is TGTGCCAGCAGCTTCCAGGGGATAGAGACCCAGTACTTC. This encodes CASSFQGIETQYF. V is TRBV7-2 and J is TRBJ2-5; D might be TRBD1 (6 bases). CDR1 is SGHTA and CDR2 is FQGNSA in the germline V gene. The CDR3 spans 13 residues. Trimming shortened V by 3 bases and J by 4 bases, and 9 bases separated the two germline ends.

This sequence joins TRBV19 and TRBJ1-4; 9 bases match TRBD1. Germline CDR1 and CDR2: LNHDA and SQIVND (reference sequence). V was pared by 2 bases and J by 9 bases, with 7 bases of the junction left unmatched. The CDR3 spans 15 residues. The CDR3 coding sequence is TGTGCCAGTAGTATACAACCGGGACAGGGAAAAAAACTGTTTTTT. It yields the protein CASSIQPGQGKKLFF. Full variable domain (missing parts from reference TRBV19 and TRBJ1-4): DGGITQSPKYLFRKEGQNVTLSCEQNLNHDAMYWYRQDPGQGLRLIYYSQIVNDFQKGDIAEGYSVSREKKESFPLTVTSAQKNPTAFYLCASSIQPGQGKKLFFGSGTQLSVL.

The genes are TRBV19 and TRBJ2-1; 13 positions agree with TRBD2. The germline V gene encodes CDR1 LNHDA and CDR2 SQIVND (reference sequence). The CDR3 is made up of 15 amino acids. Trimming removed 6 bases from V and 3 bases from J; junction bases left unmatched: 2. The CDR3 spells CASRRLAGGYNEQFF. The CDR3, as DNA: TGTGCCAGTAGGAGACTAGCGGGAGGCTACAATGAGCAGTTCTTC.